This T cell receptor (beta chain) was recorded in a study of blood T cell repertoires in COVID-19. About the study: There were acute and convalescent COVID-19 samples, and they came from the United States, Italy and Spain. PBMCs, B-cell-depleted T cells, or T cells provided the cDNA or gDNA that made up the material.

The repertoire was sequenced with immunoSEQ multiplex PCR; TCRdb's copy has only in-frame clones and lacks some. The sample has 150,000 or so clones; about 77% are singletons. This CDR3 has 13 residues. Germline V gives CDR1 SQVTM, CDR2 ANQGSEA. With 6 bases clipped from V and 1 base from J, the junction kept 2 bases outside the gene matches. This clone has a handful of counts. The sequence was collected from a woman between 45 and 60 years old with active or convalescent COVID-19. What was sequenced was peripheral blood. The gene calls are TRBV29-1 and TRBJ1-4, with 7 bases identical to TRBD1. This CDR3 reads CSVNRGTNEKLFF. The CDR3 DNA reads TGCAGCGTGAACAGGGGAACTAATGAAAAACTGTTTTTT.